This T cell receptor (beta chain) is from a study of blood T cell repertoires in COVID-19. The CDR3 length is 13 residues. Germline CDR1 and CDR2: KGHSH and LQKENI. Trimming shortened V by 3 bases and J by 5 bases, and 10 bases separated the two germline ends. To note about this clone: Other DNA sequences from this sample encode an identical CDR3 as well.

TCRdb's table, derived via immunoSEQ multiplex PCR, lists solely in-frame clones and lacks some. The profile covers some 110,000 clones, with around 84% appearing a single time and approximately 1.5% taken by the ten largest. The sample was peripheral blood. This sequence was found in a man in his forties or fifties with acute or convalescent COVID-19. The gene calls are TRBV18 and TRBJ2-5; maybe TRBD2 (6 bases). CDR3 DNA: TGTGCCAGCTCACCGGGACTCCAGGAGACCCAGTACTTC. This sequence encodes CASSPGLQETQYF.